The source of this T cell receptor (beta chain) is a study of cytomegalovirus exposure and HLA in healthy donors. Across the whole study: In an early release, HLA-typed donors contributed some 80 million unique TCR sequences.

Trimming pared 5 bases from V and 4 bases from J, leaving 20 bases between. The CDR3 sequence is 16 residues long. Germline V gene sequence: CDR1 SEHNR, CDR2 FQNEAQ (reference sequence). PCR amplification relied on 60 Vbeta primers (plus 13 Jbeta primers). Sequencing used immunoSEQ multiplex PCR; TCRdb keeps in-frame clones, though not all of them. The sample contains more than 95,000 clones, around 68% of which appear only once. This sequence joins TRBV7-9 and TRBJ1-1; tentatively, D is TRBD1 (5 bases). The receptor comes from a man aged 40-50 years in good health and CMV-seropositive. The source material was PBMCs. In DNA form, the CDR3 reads TGTGCCAGCAGCCTAAGCGTTATGGGGGGTCTCACTGAAGCTTTCTTT. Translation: CASSLSVMGGLTEAFF.